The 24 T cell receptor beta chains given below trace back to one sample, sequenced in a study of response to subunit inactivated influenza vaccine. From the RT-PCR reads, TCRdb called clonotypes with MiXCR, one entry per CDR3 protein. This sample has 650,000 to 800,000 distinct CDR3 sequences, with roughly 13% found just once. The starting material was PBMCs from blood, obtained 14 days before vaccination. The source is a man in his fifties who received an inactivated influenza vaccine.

The CDR3 DNA reads as TGTGCCAGCAGCCCATCAGGTGGCTACGTAAACACCGGGGAGCTGTTTTTT. It translates to CASSPSGGYVNTGELFF. V gene TRBV7-2 combines with J gene TRBJ2-2, with unresolved D. The CDR3 has 17 amino acids. In germline, CDR1 is SGHTA, CDR2 FQGNSA. V lost 5 bases and J 2 bases, leaving 18 bases between the germline ends.

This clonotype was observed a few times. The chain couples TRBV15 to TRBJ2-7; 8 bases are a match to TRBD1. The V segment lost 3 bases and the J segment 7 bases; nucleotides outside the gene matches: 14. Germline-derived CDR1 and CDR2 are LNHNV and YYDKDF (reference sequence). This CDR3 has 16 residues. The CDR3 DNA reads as TGTGCCACCAGCAGGGGTCTGACAGGGGACGGTTATGAGCAGTACTTC. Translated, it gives CATSRGLTGDGYEQYF.

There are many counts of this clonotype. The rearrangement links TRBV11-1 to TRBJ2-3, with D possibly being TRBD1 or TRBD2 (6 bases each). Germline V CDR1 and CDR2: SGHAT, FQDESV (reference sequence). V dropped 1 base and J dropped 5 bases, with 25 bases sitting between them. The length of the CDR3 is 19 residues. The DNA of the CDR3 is TGTGCCAGCAGCTTAGGACACCGGGGGCCCTCGCAACCCGGAGATACGCAGTATTTT. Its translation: CASSLGHRGPSQPGDTQYF.

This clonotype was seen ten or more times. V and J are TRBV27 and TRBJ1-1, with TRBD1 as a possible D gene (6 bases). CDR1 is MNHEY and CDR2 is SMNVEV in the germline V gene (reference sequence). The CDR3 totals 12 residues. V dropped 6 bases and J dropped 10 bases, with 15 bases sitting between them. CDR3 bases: TGTGCCAGCAGACTACAGGGAGGTAGAGCTTTCTTT. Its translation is CASRLQGGRAFF.

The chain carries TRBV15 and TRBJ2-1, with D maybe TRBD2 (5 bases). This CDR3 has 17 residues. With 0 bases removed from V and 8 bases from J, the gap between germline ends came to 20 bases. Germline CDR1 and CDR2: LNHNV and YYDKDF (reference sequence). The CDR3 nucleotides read TGTGCCACCAGCAGAGACCCCGGAGGCCGAAAGGGCGATGAGCAGTTCTTC. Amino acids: CATSRDPGGRKGDEQFF.

The CDR3, as DNA: TGTGCCAGTAGCCGAACCTTCGGCAATGAGCAGTTCTTC. Translating it yields CASSRTFGNEQFF. J is TRBJ2-1 and V is TRBV19; no clear D gene. CDR1 is LNHDA, CDR2 SQIVND, per germline (reference sequence). The CDR3 loop spans 13 amino acids. V dropped 6 bases and J dropped 6 bases, with 12 bases sitting between them.

This CDR3 is CASSLAVTGGAEAFF. The CDR3 nucleotides read TGTGCCAGCAGCTTGGCCGTGACGGGCGGGGCTGAAGCTTTCTTT. V is TRBV5-4 and J is TRBJ1-1; no definite D call. Trimming cost V 0 bases and J 6 bases, with 15 bases left between them. This CDR3 has 15 amino acids. Germline V CDR1 and CDR2: SGHNT, YYREEE (reference sequence).

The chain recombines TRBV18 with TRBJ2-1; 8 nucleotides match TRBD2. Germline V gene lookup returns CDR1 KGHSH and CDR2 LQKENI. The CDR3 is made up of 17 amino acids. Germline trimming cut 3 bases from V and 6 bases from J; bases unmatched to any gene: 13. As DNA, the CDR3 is TGTGCCAGCTCACCGGTTCCAACTAGCGGAACCTCCAATGAGCAGTTCTTC. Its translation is CASSPVPTSGTSNEQFF. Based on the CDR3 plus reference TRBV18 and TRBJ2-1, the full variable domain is NAGVMQNPRHLVRRRGQEARLRCSPMKGHSHVYWYRQLPEEGLKFMVYLQKENIIDESGMPKERFSAEFPKEGPSILRIQQVVRGDSAAYFCASSPVPTSGTSNEQFFGPGTRLTVL.

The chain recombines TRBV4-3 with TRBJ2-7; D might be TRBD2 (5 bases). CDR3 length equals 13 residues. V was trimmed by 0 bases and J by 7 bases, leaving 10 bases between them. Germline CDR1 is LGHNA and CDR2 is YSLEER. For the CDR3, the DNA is TGCGCCAGCAGCCAAGATCGGGGTATTGAGCAGTACTTC. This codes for CASSQDRGIEQYF.

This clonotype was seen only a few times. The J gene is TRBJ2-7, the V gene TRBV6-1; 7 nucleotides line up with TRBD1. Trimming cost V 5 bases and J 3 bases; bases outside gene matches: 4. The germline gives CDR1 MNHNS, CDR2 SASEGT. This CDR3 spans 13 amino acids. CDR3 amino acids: CASSRGLNYEQYF. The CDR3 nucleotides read TGTGCCAGCAGTAGGGGGCTTAACTACGAGCAGTACTTC.

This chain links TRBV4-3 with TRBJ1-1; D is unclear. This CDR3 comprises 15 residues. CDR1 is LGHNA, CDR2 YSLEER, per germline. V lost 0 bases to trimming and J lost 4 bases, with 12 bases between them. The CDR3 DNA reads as TGCGCCAGCAGCCAAGATAGGGTGGTGGGCACTGAAGCTTTCTTT. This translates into CASSQDRVVGTEAFF.

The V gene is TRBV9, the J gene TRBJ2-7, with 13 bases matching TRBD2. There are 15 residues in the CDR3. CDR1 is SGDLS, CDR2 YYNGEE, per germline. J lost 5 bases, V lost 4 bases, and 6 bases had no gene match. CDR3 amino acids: CASSPRTSGSNEQYF. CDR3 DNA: TGTGCCAGCAGCCCTCGGACTAGCGGGAGCAACGAGCAGTACTTC.

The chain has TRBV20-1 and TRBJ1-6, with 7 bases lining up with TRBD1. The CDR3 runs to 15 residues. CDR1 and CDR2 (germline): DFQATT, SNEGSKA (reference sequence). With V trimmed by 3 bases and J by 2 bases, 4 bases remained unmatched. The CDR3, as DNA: TGCAGTGCTAGTCCTCAGGGGGCCTATAATTCACCCCTCCACTTT. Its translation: CSASPQGAYNSPLHF.

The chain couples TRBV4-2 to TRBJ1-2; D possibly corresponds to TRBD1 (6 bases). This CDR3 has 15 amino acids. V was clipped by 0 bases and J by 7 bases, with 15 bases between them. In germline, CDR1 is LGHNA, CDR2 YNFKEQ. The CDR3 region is CASSQESHRAAGYTF. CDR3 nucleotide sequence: TGTGCCAGCAGCCAAGAATCGCACAGGGCGGCTGGCTACACCTTC.

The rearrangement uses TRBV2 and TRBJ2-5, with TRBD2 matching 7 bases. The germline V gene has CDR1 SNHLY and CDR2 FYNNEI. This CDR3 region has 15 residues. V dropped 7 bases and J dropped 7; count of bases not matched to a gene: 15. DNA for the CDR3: TGTGCCAGCACGCCGGGGGACTACTCTATCGGGACCCAGTACTTC. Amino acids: CASTPGDYSIGTQYF.

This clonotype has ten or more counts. Written as DNA, the CDR3 is TGTGCCAGCAAAGGGCCTATGGGACTAGCGGGGTTCACCTCCTACGAGCAGTACTTC. This gives the protein CASKGPMGLAGFTSYEQYF. The chain recombines TRBV25-1 with TRBJ2-7; TRBD2 aligns across 13 bases. CDR3 length equals 19 residues. The J segment lost 0 bases and the V segment lost 7 bases, leaving 15 bases of the junction unmatched. The germline gives CDR1 MGHDK, CDR2 SYGVNS.

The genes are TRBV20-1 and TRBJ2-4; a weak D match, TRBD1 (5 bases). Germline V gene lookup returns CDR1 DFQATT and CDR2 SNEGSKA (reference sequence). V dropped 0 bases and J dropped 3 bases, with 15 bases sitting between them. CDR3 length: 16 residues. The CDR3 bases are TGCAGTGCTAGAGATTCGATGAGGCAGGGCAAAAACATTCAGTACTTC. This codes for CSARDSMRQGKNIQYF.

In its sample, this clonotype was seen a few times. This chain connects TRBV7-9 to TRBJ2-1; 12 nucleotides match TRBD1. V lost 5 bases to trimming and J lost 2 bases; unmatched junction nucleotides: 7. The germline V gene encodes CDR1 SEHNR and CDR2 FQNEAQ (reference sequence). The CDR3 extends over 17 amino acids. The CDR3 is CASSPRGDRGPYNEQFF. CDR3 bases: TGTGCCAGCAGCCCACGAGGGGACAGGGGGCCCTACAATGAGCAGTTCTTC.

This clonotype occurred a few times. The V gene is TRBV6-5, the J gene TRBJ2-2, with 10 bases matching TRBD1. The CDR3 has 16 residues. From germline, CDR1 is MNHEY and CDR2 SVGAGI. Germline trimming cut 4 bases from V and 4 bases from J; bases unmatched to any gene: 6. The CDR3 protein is CASSWGQGPSTGELFF. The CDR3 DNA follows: TGTGCCAGCAGTTGGGGACAGGGGCCGAGCACCGGGGAGCTGTTTTTT.

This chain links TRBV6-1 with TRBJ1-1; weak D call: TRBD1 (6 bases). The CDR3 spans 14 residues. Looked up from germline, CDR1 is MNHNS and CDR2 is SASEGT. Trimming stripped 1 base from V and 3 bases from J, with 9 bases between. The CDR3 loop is CASSEGPGDTEAFF. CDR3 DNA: TGTGCCAGCAGTGAAGGGCCAGGGGACACTGAAGCTTTCTTT.

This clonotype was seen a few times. This chain's CDR3 is CSAPPARSGANVLTF. The DNA for the CDR3 is TGCAGTGCCCCCCCGGCCCGCTCTGGGGCCAACGTCCTGACTTTC. The J gene is TRBJ2-6, the V gene TRBV20-1; D is unresolved. The CDR3 has 15 residues. Trimming cost V 6 bases and J 0 bases, with 12 bases left between them. Germline V CDR1 and CDR2: DFQATT, SNEGSKA (reference sequence).

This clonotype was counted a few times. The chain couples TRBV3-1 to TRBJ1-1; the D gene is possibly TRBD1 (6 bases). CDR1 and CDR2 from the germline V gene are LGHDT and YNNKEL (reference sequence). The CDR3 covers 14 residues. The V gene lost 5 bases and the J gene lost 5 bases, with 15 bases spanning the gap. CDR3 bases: TGTGCCAGCAGCTTCAAACAGGGACGGACTGAAGCTTTCTTT. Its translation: CASSFKQGRTEAFF.

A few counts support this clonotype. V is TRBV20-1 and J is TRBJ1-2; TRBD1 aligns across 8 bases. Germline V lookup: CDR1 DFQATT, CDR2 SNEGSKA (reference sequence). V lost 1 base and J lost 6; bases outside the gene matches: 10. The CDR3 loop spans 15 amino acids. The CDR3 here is CSARADTRTGHGYTF. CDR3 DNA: TGCAGTGCTAGAGCCGACACCCGGACAGGGCATGGCTACACCTTC.

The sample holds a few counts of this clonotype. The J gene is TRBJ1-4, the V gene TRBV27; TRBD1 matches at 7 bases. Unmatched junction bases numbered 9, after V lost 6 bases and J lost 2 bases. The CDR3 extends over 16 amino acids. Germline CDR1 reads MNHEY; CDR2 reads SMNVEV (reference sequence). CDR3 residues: CASSHRPGQTNEKLFF. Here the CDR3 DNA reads TGTGCCAGCAGCCATCGTCCGGGACAGACTAATGAAAAACTGTTTTTT.